Listed below are T cell receptor beta chains from one sample, sequenced in a study of Ad26.COV2.S vaccination and SARS-CoV-2 variants. Data came from immunoSEQ multiplex PCR; TCRdb stores just in-frame clones and leaves some out. The profile shows about 480,000 clones, roughly 89% of them singletons. Sequencing was performed on peripheral blood, taken in a trial of Ad26.COV2.S vaccine versus placebo. These receptors originate from a person aged 18-65 years who received the Ad26.COV2.S COVID-19 vaccine or a placebo. Each CDR3 is given with its conserved first and last residue. The D gene is left open where the match is weak. The listing skips clone size in some rows; elsewhere it reads once, few, many or a size class.

abundance | d_gene | j_gene | v_gene | CDR3aa | CDR3nt
. | . | TRBJ1-5 | TRBV5-8 | CASSLGDYSNQPQHF | TGTGCCAGCAGCTTGGGAGATTATAGCAATCAGCCCCAGCATTTT
. | . | TRBJ2-6 | TRBV28 | CASSLGGAGANVLTF | TGTGCCAGCAGTTTAGGAGGAGCTGGGGCCAACGTCCTGACTTTC
. | . | TRBJ2-6 | TRBV29-1 | CSVATHSGANVLTF | TGCAGCGTGGCCACTCACTCTGGGGCCAACGTCCTGACTTTC
. | . | TRBJ1-2 | TRBV10-3 | CAISGTVGHGYTF | TGTGCCATCAGTGGGACGGTTGGGCATGGCTACACCTTC
. | . | TRBJ2-7 | TRBV5-6 | CASSLSAGEQYF | TGTGCCAGCAGCTTATCTGCGGGTGAGCAGTACTTC
. | . | TRBJ1-6 | TRBV27 | CASSLSARGRNSPLHF | TGTGCCAGCAGTTTATCCGCCCGGGGGCGGAATTCACCCCTCCACTTT
. | TRBD2 | TRBJ2-5 | TRBV24-1 | CATRGSGVETQYF | TGTGCCACCAGGGGGAGCGGGGTAGAGACCCAGTACTTC
. | . | TRBJ2-3 | TRBV5-1 | CASRPPLTDTQYF | TGCGCCAGCAGACCGCCCCTAACAGATACGCAGTATTTT
. | TRBD1 | TRBJ1-5 | TRBV2 | CASRTGGEGQPQHF | TGTGCCAGCAGGACAGGGGGCGAAGGTCAGCCCCAGCATTTT
. | . | TRBJ1-4 | TRBV27 | CASSLTTNEKLFF | TGTGCCAGCAGTCTCACAACTAATGAAAAACTGTTTTTT
. | . | TRBJ1-2 | TRBV19 | CASSPLSLPYGYTF | TGTGCCAGTAGTCCGCTTAGTCTCCCCTATGGCTACACCTTC
. | . | TRBJ1-1 | TRBV5-6 | CASGGRWDTEAFF | TGTGCCAGTGGAGGGCGGTGGGACACTGAAGCTTTCTTT
. | . | TRBJ2-5 | TRBV9 | CASSVDGTTQETQYF | TGTGCCAGCAGCGTAGATGGGACAACGCAAGAGACCCAGTACTTC
few | TRBD2 | TRBJ2-2 | TRBV29-1 | CSGGTSGSGELFF | TGCAGCGGTGGGACTAGCGGGAGTGGGGAGCTGTTTTTT
. | TRBD2 | TRBJ2-3 | TRBV3-1/TRBV3-2 | CASSRLLAGGTDTQYF | TGTGCCAGCAGCCGCTTACTAGCGGGAGGAACAGATACGCAGTATTTT
. | TRBD1 | TRBJ1-2 | TRBV6-5 | CASRAGDRDYGYTF | TGTGCCAGCAGAGCCGGGGACAGGGACTATGGCTACACCTTC
. | . | TRBJ1-6 | TRBV4-3 | CASSQDAAGGSYNSPLHF | TGCGCCAGCAGCCAAGACGCGGCGGGGGGGTCCTATAATTCACCCCTCCACTTT
. | TRBD2 | TRBJ2-3 | TRBV25-1 | CASSPLAGVSDTQYF | TGTGCCAGCAGCCCGCTAGCGGGAGTGTCAGATACGCAGTATTTT
. | TRBD1 | TRBJ2-3 | TRBV5-1 | CASSLEPTGTGTDTQYF | TGCGCCAGCAGCTTGGAACCGACCGGGACAGGCACAGATACGCAGTATTTT
. | TRBD1 | TRBJ2-7 | TRBV7-2 | CASSLGTGPYEQYF | TGTGCCAGCAGCTTGGGGACAGGCCCCTACGAGCAGTACTTC
. | . | TRBJ2-2 | TRBV6-5 | CASSNTRVGTGELFF | TGTGCCAGCAGTAACACGAGGGTTGGCACCGGGGAGCTGTTTTTT
. | . | TRBJ1-4 | TRBV27 | CASSLRDPVTRGELFF | TGTGCCAGCAGTTTAAGAGACCCAGTCACTCGCGGGGAACTGTTTTTT
. | . | TRBJ1-4 | TRBV19 | CASRLLRGSDEKLFF | TGTGCCAGTAGACTCCTCAGGGGTAGCGATGAAAAACTGTTTTTT
once | . | TRBJ2-1 | TRBV6-5 | CASSYPGGAAYNEQFF | TGTGCCAGCAGTTATCCCGGGGGCGCGGCCTACAATGAGCAGTTCTTC
. | . | TRBJ2-2 | TRBV5-4 | CASSLGISITGELFF | TGTGCCAGCAGCTTAGGCATATCCATTACCGGGGAGCTGTTTTTT
. | . | TRBJ2-2 | TRBV12-3/TRBV12-4 | CASDSRGVGELFF | TGTGCCTCAGACTCCCGGGGTGTCGGGGAGCTGTTTTTT
once | . | TRBJ2-1 | TRBV12-3/TRBV12-4 | CASSPTPWDEQFF | TGTGCCAGCAGTCCGACCCCCTGGGATGAGCAGTTCTTC
. | TRBD2 | TRBJ2-5 | TRBV29-1 | CSVYGGWYETQYF | TGCAGCGTGTACGGGGGGTGGTACGAGACCCAGTACTTC
. | . | TRBJ2-3 | TRBV28 | CAISKTARTDTQYF | TGTGCCATCAGTAAGACTGCCCGCACAGATACGCAGTATTTT